These 28 T cell receptor beta chains share one sample of origin, sequenced in a study of blood T cell repertoires in COVID-19. Clones were sequenced by immunoSEQ multiplex PCR, and TCRdb holds only the in-frame ones, with some missing. The sample consists of tens of thousands of clones, roughly 87% of them appearing once. Sequencing was carried out using peripheral blood. The receptors were sampled from a man between 65 and 85 years old with acute or convalescent COVID-19.

This clone was detected only a few times. The rearrangement uses TRBV28 and TRBJ1-2, with TRBD1 identical over 8 bases. Germline V gene sequence: CDR1 MDHEN, CDR2 SYDVKM. The J segment lost 3 bases and the V segment lost 7 bases, leaving 4 bases of the junction unmatched. The CDR3 is 13 residues long. The CDR3: CASKGQADYGYTF. The CDR3 bases are TGTGCCAGCAAGGGACAGGCCGACTATGGCTACACCTTC.

This chain's CDR3 is CASSYSKAGGEKLFF. The CDR3 DNA reads as TGTGCCAGCAGTTACTCAAAGGCGGGAGGTGAAAAACTGTTTTTT. The chain has TRBV6-5 and TRBJ1-4; D is undetermined. The CDR3 is 15 residues long. Looked up from germline, CDR1 is MNHEY and CDR2 is SVGAGI. The V and J ends lost 0 bases and 7 bases respectively, with 12 bases between them.

The V and J genes are TRBV24-1 and TRBJ1-2; D ambiguous. Germline CDR1 reads KGHDR; CDR2 reads SFDVKD. This CDR3 region has 14 residues. Trimming removed 3 bases from V and 8 bases from J, with 15 bases in between. The CDR3 here is CATSDQTFSGGYTF. In DNA form, the CDR3 reads TGTGCCACCAGTGATCAGACCTTCTCGGGGGGCTACACCTTC.

The chain has TRBV9 and TRBJ1-2, with unresolved D. There are 15 residues in the CDR3. Germline V gene sequence: CDR1 SGDLS, CDR2 YYNGEE. Trimming pared 0 bases from V and 0 bases from J, leaving 9 bases between. CDR3 bases: TGTGCCAGCAGCGTAGGAGGGAATACTAACTATGGCTACACCTTC. Its translation: CASSVGGNTNYGYTF.

V gene TRBV19 combines with J gene TRBJ1-5, with TRBD1 identical over 7 bases. The junction had 13 bases not matched to a gene; V was cut back by 1 base and J by 4 bases. Per germline, CDR1 LNHDA and CDR2 SQIVND (reference sequence). The length of the CDR3 is 18 residues. Here the CDR3 reads CASSIGTGANVGNQPQHF. The CDR3 nucleotides are TGTGCCAGTAGTATAGGAACAGGGGCCAATGTGGGAAATCAGCCCCAGCATTTT. The whole variable domain, remainder taken from reference TRBV19 and TRBJ1-5, is DGGITQSPKYLFRKEGQNVTLSCEQNLNHDAMYWYRQDPGQGLRLIYYSQIVNDFQKGDIAEGYSVSREKKESFPLTVTSAQKNPTAFYLCASSIGTGANVGNQPQHFGDGTRLSIL.

Notes on this clone: The sample carries other DNA sequences with the same CDR3. The rearrangement joins TRBV19 to TRBJ2-2, with D uncertain. CDR1 is LNHDA, CDR2 SQIVND, per germline (reference sequence). The CDR3 totals 14 residues. The V gene lost 3 bases and the J gene lost 1 base, with 6 bases spanning the gap. The CDR3 loop reads CASSILWNTGELFF. Here the CDR3 DNA reads TGTGCCAGTAGTATCCTTTGGAACACCGGGGAGCTGTTTTTT.

A few counts support this clone. The chain carries TRBV28 and TRBJ1-5; tentative D call: TRBD1 (6 bases). The CDR3 is made up of 17 amino acids. Trimming cost V 3 bases and J 0 bases, with 15 bases left between them. CDR1 is MDHEN and CDR2 is SYDVKM in the germline V gene. CDR3 nucleotide sequence: TGTGCCAGCAGTTTGGGGGGGGCCGGGGTTAGCAATCAGCCCCAGCATTTT. It encodes CASSLGGAGVSNQPQHF.

The rearrangement links TRBV3-1 (or the pseudogene TRBV3-2) to TRBJ1-6; the D gene is possibly TRBD1 (5 bases). Per germline, CDR1 LGHDT and CDR2 YNNKEL (reference sequence). CDR3 length: 12 residues. V lost 4 bases to trimming and J lost 14 bases, with 12 bases between them. The CDR3 sequence: CASSPPGMALHF. The CDR3 region has the DNA TGTGCCAGCAGCCCTCCAGGGATGGCCCTCCACTTT.

The chain combines TRBV9 with TRBJ1-2; TRBD1 agrees at 9 bases. V dropped 3 bases and J dropped 4; count of bases not matched to a gene: 4. This CDR3 comprises 14 residues. Germline lookup yields CDR1 SGDLS and CDR2 YYNGEE. The CDR3 region has the DNA TGTGCCAGCAGCGCGACAGGGGGGCTCTATGGCTACACCTTC. Protein sequence: CASSATGGLYGYTF.

The chain is built from TRBV15 and TRBJ1-4; D remains ambiguous. The CDR3 is 15 residues long. Germline V CDR1 and CDR2: LNHNV, YYDKDF (reference sequence). The V end was cut by 0 bases, the J end by 6 bases, with 11 bases between. CDR3: CATSRDRGTYEKLFF. CDR3 nucleotides: TGTGCCACCAGCAGAGATAGAGGCACCTATGAAAAACTGTTTTTT.

The V gene is TRBV7-2, the J gene TRBJ1-1; no reliable D call. The CDR3 loop spans 15 amino acids. The V and J ends lost 1 base and 0 bases respectively, with 9 bases between them. CDR1 is SGHTA, CDR2 FQGNSA, per germline. Written as DNA, the CDR3 is TGTGCCAGCAGCTTAGTCTGGGGAGTGAACACTGAAGCTTTCTTT. Amino acid sequence: CASSLVWGVNTEAFF.

This clone appeared a single time. V usage is TRBV5-1 and J usage is TRBJ2-1; TRBD1 agrees at 8 bases. V gave up 4 bases and J gave up 3 bases; unmatched junction bases: 9. Germline V gene lookup returns CDR1 SGHRS and CDR2 YFSETQ. The CDR3 has 16 residues. The CDR3 spells CASSLGTGSFYNEQFF. CDR3 sequence (DNA): TGCGCCAGCAGCCTCGGGACAGGTTCTTTCTACAATGAGCAGTTCTTC.

V and J are TRBV2 and TRBJ2-7; TRBD2 matches at 7 bases. Losses at the gene ends were 5 bases for V and 5 bases for J; bases not matched to a gene: 6. Germline V gives CDR1 SNHLY, CDR2 FYNNEI. The CDR3 contains 13 residues. This chain's CDR3 is CASSNRGGNEQYF. For the CDR3, the DNA is TGTGCCAGCAGTAACCGGGGAGGGAACGAGCAGTACTTC.

The rearrangement links TRBV7-2 to TRBJ1-2, with D possibly being TRBD1 (6 bases). This CDR3 is 16 amino acids long. CDR1 and CDR2 (germline): SGHTA, FQGNSA. Deletions cut 5 bases from V and 0 bases from J, with 16 bases between. The CDR3 spells CASSPGTTLTNYGYTF. The CDR3 coding sequence is TGTGCCAGCAGCCCCGGGACAACCTTAACTAACTATGGCTACACCTTC.

V is TRBV3-1 (or the pseudogene TRBV3-2) and J is TRBJ1-1, with 11 bases identical to TRBD1. V was clipped by 3 bases and J by 1 base; unmatched bases: 10. Germline values: CDR1 LGHDT, CDR2 YNNKEL (reference sequence). The CDR3 runs to 18 residues. The CDR3 protein is CASSHSGQGARWNTEAFF. As DNA, the CDR3 is TGTGCCAGCAGCCACTCTGGACAGGGGGCGCGTTGGAACACTGAAGCTTTCTTT.

The table lists this clone with a count of one. This rearrangement joins TRBV4-1 to TRBJ1-1; D is ambiguous. Germline CDR1 and CDR2: MGHRA and YSYEKL. CDR3 size: 13 residues. The germline V and J ends were trimmed by 0 bases and 7 bases, with 9 bases remaining between them. This chain's CDR3 is CASSQDRGFEAFF. The CDR3 DNA sequence: TGCGCCAGCAGCCAAGATCGCGGGTTTGAAGCTTTCTTT.

This sequence joins TRBV29-1 and TRBJ2-1, with TRBD1 identical over 8 bases. Germline CDR1 and CDR2: SQVTM and ANQGSEA. V gave up 5 bases and J gave up 8 bases; unmatched junction bases: 8. The CDR3 runs 13 residues. CDR3 region: CSVPRGQTDEQFF. The CDR3, as DNA: TGCAGCGTTCCCAGGGGGCAGACGGATGAGCAGTTCTTC.

The V and J genes are TRBV14 and TRBJ2-7, with 9 positions matching TRBD2. Per the germline V gene, CDR1 is SGHDN and CDR2 is FVKESK. The CDR3 has 15 amino acids. The V and J ends lost 5 bases and 5 bases, in that order; junction bases with no gene match: 10. In DNA form, the CDR3 reads TGTGCCAGCAGCACCCCCGGGACTAGCCCCCACGAGCAGTACTTC. This codes for CASSTPGTSPHEQYF.

Comment on this clone: One end of the junction fails to match germline, which may point to a read error. The rearrangement joins TRBV7-2 to TRBJ2-3; 7 bases are shared with TRBD2. The CDR3 has 15 amino acids. Germline lookup yields CDR1 SGHTA and CDR2 FQGNSA. CDR3 sequence reads: CASSVAGGSSDTQYF. In nucleotides, the CDR3 is TGTGCCAGCAGCGTAGCTGGCGGGAGCTCAGATACGCAGTATTTT.

This sequence joins TRBV29-1 and TRBJ2-7, with TRBD1 as a possible D gene (5 bases). Germline CDR1 is SQVTM and CDR2 is ANQGSEA. The CDR3 loop spans 15 amino acids. Trimming removed 0 bases from V and 2 bases from J, with 14 bases in between. In nucleotides, the CDR3 is TGCAGCGTTGAAGATCGGGCAGGGATTACCTACGAGCAGTACTTC. This sequence encodes CSVEDRAGITYEQYF.

V and J are TRBV7-9 and TRBJ2-3; D remains ambiguous. V was pared by 1 base and J by 3 bases, with 8 bases between. This CDR3 contains 14 residues. Germline loops: CDR1 SEHNR, CDR2 FQNEAQ (reference sequence). CDR3 nucleotide sequence: TGTGCCAGCAGCTTAGGAAAGACAACAGATACGCAGTATTTT. It yields the protein CASSLGKTTDTQYF. The whole variable domain, remainder taken from reference TRBV7-9 and TRBJ2-3, is DTGVSQNPRHKITKRGQNVTFRCDPISEHNRLYWYRQTLGQGPEFLTYFQNEAQLEKSRLLSDRFSAERPKGSFSTLEIQRTEQGDSAMYLCASSLGKTTDTQYFGPGTRLTVL.

The chain links TRBV6-5 to TRBJ2-3; TRBD1 matches at 9 bases. Per the germline V gene, CDR1 is MNHEY and CDR2 is SVGAGI. The CDR3 has 12 amino acids. Trimming at V came to 10 bases and at J to 6 bases, leaving 5 bases not matched to a gene. The CDR3 region has the DNA TGTGCCACCGACAGGGGGGTGGATACGCAGTATTTT. It yields the protein CATDRGVDTQYF.

The CDR3 spells CATSRRQGADTQYF. The CDR3 DNA is TGTGCCACCAGCAGGAGACAGGGGGCAGATACGCAGTATTTT. This sequence joins TRBV15 and TRBJ2-3; 9 nucleotides match TRBD1. V lost 3 bases and J lost 4; bases outside the gene matches: 2. Germline CDR1 is LNHNV and CDR2 is YYDKDF (reference sequence). The CDR3 spans 14 residues. Full variable domain (outside the CDR3, taken from reference TRBV15 and TRBJ2-3): DAMVIQNPRYQVTQFGKPVTLSCSQTLNHNVMYWYQQKSSQAPKLLFHYYDKDFNNEADTPDNFQSRRPNTSFCFLDIRSPGLGDTAMYLCATSRRQGADTQYFGPGTRLTVL.

The rearrangement links TRBV9 to TRBJ1-2, with 9 bases fitting TRBD1. CDR3 length equals 13 residues. Germline V gives CDR1 SGDLS, CDR2 YYNGEE. With V trimmed by 4 bases and J by 8 bases, 6 bases remained unmatched. The CDR3 DNA is TGTGCCAGCAGCCCGGACAGGGGATACGGCTACACCTTC. It is translated as CASSPDRGYGYTF. The entire variable domain, with the rest obtained from reference TRBV9 and TRBJ1-2, is as follows: DSGVTQTPKHLITATGQRVTLRCSPRSGDLSVYWYQQSLDQGLQFLIQYYNGEERAKGNILERFSAQQFPDLHSELNLSSLELGDSALYFCASSPDRGYGYTFGSGTRLTVV.

CDR3 DNA sequence: TGTGCCAGCAGGCCAACAGGGTCGAACACTGAAGCTTTCTTT. Protein product: CASRPTGSNTEAFF. The V gene is TRBV6-6, the J gene TRBJ1-1; a possible D gene is TRBD1 (6 bases). The germline CDR1 and CDR2 sequences are MNHNY and SVGAGI (reference sequence). V lost 6 bases, J lost 1 base, and 12 bases lay in between. The CDR3 consists of 14 residues.

V gene TRBV7-2 combines with J gene TRBJ1-4, with D unclear. With 4 bases removed from V and 3 bases from J, the gap between germline ends came to 12 bases. This CDR3 is 15 amino acids long. Germline CDR1 reads SGHTA; CDR2 reads FQGNSA. CDR3 sequence (DNA): TGTGCCAGCAGCTCGCGGGGTGGGGCTAATGAAAAACTGTTTTTT. Translating gives CASSSRGGANEKLFF. The entire variable domain, with the rest obtained from reference TRBV7-2 and TRBJ1-4, is as follows: GAGVSQSPSNKVTEKGKDVELRCDPISGHTALYWYRQSLGQGLEFLIYFQGNSAPDKSGLPSDRFSAERTGGSVSTLTIQRTQQEDSAVYLCASSSRGGANEKLFFGSGTQLSVL.

The V call is TRBV24-1, the J call TRBJ2-5, with D perhaps matching TRBD1 (6 bases). Germline loops: CDR1 KGHDR, CDR2 SFDVKD. With 4 bases removed from V and 5 bases from J, the gap between germline ends came to 10 bases. The CDR3 extends over 13 amino acids. CDR3: CATSEVRGETQYF. In DNA, the CDR3 is TGTGCCACCAGTGAGGTGAGGGGGGAGACCCAGTACTTC.

This chain's CDR3 is CSGGQETQYF. The CDR3 DNA reads TGCAGCGGGGGACAAGAGACCCAGTACTTC. The J gene is TRBJ2-5, the V gene TRBV20-1, with D tentatively TRBD2 (6 bases). The germline gives CDR1 DFQATT, CDR2 SNEGSKA (reference sequence). The CDR3 spans 10 residues.